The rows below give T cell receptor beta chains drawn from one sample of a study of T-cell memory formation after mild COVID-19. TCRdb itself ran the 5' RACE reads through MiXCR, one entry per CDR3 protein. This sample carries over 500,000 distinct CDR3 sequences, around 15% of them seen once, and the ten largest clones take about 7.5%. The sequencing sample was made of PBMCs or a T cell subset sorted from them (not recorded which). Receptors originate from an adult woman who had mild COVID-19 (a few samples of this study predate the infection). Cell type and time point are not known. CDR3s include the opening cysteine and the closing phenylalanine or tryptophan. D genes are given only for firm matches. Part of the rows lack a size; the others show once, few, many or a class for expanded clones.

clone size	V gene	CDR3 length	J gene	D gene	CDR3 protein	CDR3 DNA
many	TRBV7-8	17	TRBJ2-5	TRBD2	CASSSLAGSSGTKTQYF	TGTGCCAGCAGCTCCCTAGCGGGATCCTCCGGGACCAAGACCCAGTACTTC
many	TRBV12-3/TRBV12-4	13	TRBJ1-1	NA	CASSLSRDTEAFF	TGTGCCAGCAGTTTATCCAGAGACACTGAAGCTTTCTTT
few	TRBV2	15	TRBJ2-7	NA	CASGTSGGPRDEQYF	TGTGCCAGCGGGACAAGCGGTGGGCCTCGGGACGAGCAGTACTTC
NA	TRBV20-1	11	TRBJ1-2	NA	CSTFNTHGYTF	TGCAGTACGTTCAATACTCATGGCTACACCTTC
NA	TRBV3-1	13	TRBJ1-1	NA	CASSPPQGTEAFF	TGTGCCAGCAGCCCCCCACAGGGAACTGAAGCTTTCTTT
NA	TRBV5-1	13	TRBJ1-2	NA	CASSLSGRSGYTF	TGCGCCAGCAGCCTATCAGGGAGAAGTGGCTACACCTTC
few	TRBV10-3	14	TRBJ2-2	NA	CAISGGLNTGELFF	TGTGCCATCAGTGGGGGACTGAACACCGGGGAGCTGTTTTTT
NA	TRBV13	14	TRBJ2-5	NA	CASSWRELQETQYF	TGTGCCAGCAGCTGGAGGGAACTCCAAGAGACCCAGTACTTC
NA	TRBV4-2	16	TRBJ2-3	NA	CASSQDLGTSTDTQYF	TGTGCCAGCAGCCAAGATTTGGGGACTAGCACAGATACGCAGTATTTT
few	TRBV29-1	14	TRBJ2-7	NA	CSVGRGRLTYEQYF	TGCAGCGTTGGTAGGGGGAGGTTGACCTACGAGCAGTACTTC
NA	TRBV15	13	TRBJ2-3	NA	CATSRLVPDTQYF	TGTGCCACCAGCAGACTAGTTCCGGATACGCAGTATTTT
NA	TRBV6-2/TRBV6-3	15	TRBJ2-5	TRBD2	CASSYSSGGQETQYF	TGTGCCAGCAGTTACTCATCCGGGGGGCAAGAGACCCAGTACTTC
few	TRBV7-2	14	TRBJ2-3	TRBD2	CASVSGRASDTQYF	TGTGCCAGCGTCAGCGGGAGGGCTTCAGATACGCAGTATTTT
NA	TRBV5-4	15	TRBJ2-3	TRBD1	CASSKGQLSTDTQYF	TGTGCCAGCAGTAAGGGACAGCTTAGCACAGATACGCAGTATTTT
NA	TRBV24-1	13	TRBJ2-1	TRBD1	CATRDGTGYEQFF	TGTGCCACCAGGGACGGGACAGGGTATGAGCAGTTCTTC
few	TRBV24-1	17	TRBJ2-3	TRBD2	CATSDPRGREGLDTQYF	TGTGCCACCAGTGATCCCCGGGGGCGGGAGGGCCTGGATACGCAGTATTTT
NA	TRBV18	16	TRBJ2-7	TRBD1	CASSPVVARDSYEQYF	TGTGCCAGCTCACCCGTAGTGGCCCGGGACAGCTACGAGCAGTACTTC
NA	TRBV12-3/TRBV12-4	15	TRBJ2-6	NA	CASSLVDSGANVLTF	TGTGCCAGCAGTTTAGTAGATTCTGGGGCCAACGTCCTGACTTTC
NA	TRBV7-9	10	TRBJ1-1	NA	CAIRTAEAFF	TGTGCCATCCGAACCGCTGAAGCTTTCTTT
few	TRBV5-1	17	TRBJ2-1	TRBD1	CASSLLGLGTGYNEQFF	TGCGCCAGCAGCTTGCTGGGGTTGGGGACAGGCTACAATGAGCAGTTCTTC
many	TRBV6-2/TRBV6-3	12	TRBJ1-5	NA	CASRLGNQPQHF	TGTGCCAGCAGATTAGGGAATCAGCCCCAGCATTTT
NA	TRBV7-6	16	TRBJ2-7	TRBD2	CASSPLTSGLSYEQYF	TGTGCCAGCAGCCCCCTAACTAGCGGGCTCTCCTACGAGCAGTACTTC
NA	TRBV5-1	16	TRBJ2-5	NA	CASSPWGTVIRETQYF	TGCGCCAGCAGCCCCTGGGGGACGGTGATAAGGGAGACCCAGTACTTC
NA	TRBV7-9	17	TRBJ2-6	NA	CASSLSRALSGANVLTF	TGTGCCAGCAGCTTAAGCAGGGCCCTCTCTGGGGCCAACGTCCTGACTTTC
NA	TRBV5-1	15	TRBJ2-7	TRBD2	CASSLPGLAAYEQYF	TGCGCCAGCAGCTTGCCGGGACTAGCGGCTTACGAGCAGTACTTC
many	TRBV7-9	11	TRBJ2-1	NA	CASSPSDEQFF	TGTGCCAGCAGCCCCAGCGATGAGCAGTTCTTC
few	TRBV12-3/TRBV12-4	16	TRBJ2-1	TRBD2	CASSLVRLAENDEQFF	TGTGCCAGCAGTTTAGTACGGCTAGCGGAAAACGATGAGCAGTTCTTC
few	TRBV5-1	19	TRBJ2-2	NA	CASSLTILMWGNVTGELFF	TGCGCCAGCAGCTTGACCATTCTTATGTGGGGAAATGTGACCGGGGAGCTGTTTTTT
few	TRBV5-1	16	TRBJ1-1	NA	CASSLAKGGSATEAFF	TGCGCCAGCAGCTTGGCCAAAGGAGGATCGGCGACTGAAGCTTTCTTT
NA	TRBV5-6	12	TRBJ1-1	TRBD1	CASSLAGGSLVF	TGTGCCAGCAGCTTGGCAGGGGGGTCTCTTGTCTTT
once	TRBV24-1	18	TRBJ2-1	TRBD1	CATSDLQSRGQGVYEQFF	TGTGCCACCAGTGATTTGCAATCCCGGGGACAGGGAGTTTATGAGCAGTTCTTC
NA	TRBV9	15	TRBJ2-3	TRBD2	CASSALAGEADTQYF	TGTGCCAGCAGTGCTCTAGCGGGAGAAGCAGATACGCAGTATTTT
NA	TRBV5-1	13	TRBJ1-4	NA	CASRDPGGEKLFF	TGCGCCAGCCGGGACCCCGGGGGGGAAAAACTGTTTTTT
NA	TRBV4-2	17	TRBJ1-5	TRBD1	CASSQPLGQGSNQPQHF	TGTGCCAGCAGCCAGCCCCTAGGACAGGGTAGCAATCAGCCCCAGCATTTT
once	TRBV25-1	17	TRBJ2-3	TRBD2	CASSEQAASGRADTQYF	TGTGCCAGCAGTGAACAGGCGGCTAGCGGGAGAGCAGATACGCAGTATTTT
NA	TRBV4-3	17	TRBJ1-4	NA	CASSQDLGGYGREKLFF	TGCGCCAGCAGCCAAGATTTAGGGGGTTATGGGAGAGAAAAACTGTTTTTT
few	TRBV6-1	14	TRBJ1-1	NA	CASSERGPYTEAFF	TGTGCCAGCAGTGAACGGGGCCCCTACACTGAAGCTTTCTTT
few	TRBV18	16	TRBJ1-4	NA	CASSPNSQGTNEKLFF	TGTGCCAGCTCACCAAACTCCCAGGGGACTAATGAAAAACTGTTTTTT
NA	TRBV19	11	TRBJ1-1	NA	CATGRNTEAFF	TGTGCCACCGGACGGAACACTGAAGCTTTCTTT
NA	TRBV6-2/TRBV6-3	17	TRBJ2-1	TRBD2	CASSSVLVAGDYNEQFF	TGTGCCAGCAGTTCCGTTTTAGTGGCGGGAGATTACAATGAGCAGTTCTTC
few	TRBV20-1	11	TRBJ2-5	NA	CSARGLETQYF	TGCAGTGCTAGGGGATTAGAGACCCAGTACTTC
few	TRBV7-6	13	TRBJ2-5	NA	CASSSGAEETQYF	TGTGCCAGCAGCTCAGGGGCCGAAGAGACCCAGTACTTC
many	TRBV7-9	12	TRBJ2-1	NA	CASSLGLGEQFF	TGTGCCAGCAGCTTAGGTTTGGGGGAGCAGTTCTTC
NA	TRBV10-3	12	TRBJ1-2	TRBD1	CAISGQGGGYTF	TGTGCCATCAGCGGACAGGGCGGAGGCTACACCTTC
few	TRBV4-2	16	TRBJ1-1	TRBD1	CASSQGQGAFDTEAFF	TGTGCCAGCAGCCAAGGACAGGGGGCTTTTGACACTGAAGCTTTCTTT
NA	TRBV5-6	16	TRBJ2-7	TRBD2	CASSLGVAGSSYEQYF	TGTGCCAGCAGCTTGGGCGTAGCGGGGAGCTCCTACGAGCAGTACTTC
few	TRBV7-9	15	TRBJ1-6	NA	CASSLQGPNNSPLHF	TGTGCCAGCAGCTTACAGGGGCCGAATAATTCACCCCTCCACTTT
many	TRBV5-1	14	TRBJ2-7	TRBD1	CASSFGTGINEQYF	TGCGCCAGCAGCTTCGGGACAGGGATCAACGAGCAGTACTTC